One sample yielded the 21 T cell receptor beta chains listed below, sequenced in a study of shared clonotypes between healthy human individuals. The method was immunoSEQ multiplex PCR; TCRdb's version includes in-frame clones alone and lacks a portion of them. The sample holds 2,100,000 or so clones, almost 96% seen once. The sequenced material came from naive CD4+ T cells sorted from blood. Subset given: CD45RA+ positively selected. The receptors were sampled from a man between 18 and 35 years old in good health.

This chain links TRBV11-3 with TRBJ2-1, with TRBD2 matching 14 bases. Trimming cost V 5 bases and J 6 bases; bases outside gene matches: 0. In germline, CDR1 is SGHNT, CDR2 YENEEA. This CDR3 is built from 14 residues. CDR3 residues: CASSGTSGGNEQFF. The CDR3, as DNA: TGTGCCAGCAGCGGGACTAGCGGGGGCAATGAGCAGTTCTTC.

Concerning this clone: This sample includes further DNA sequences coding for the same CDR3. J is TRBJ2-7 and V is TRBV5-1; no reliable D call. Between the trimmed V and J ends, which lost 1 base and 0 bases, there was a span of 8 bases. Germline-derived CDR1 and CDR2 are SGHRS and YFSETQ. The CDR3 covers 14 residues. CDR3 region: CASSLTGSSYEQYF. The CDR3 region has the DNA TGCGCCAGCAGCTTGACGGGTAGCTCCTACGAGCAGTACTTC.

This sequence joins TRBV6-1 and TRBJ2-5, with D perhaps TRBD2 (5 bases). Trimming took off 5 bases at V and 5 bases at J, with 12 bases between the two ends. CDR3 size: 13 residues. In germline, CDR1 is MNHNS, CDR2 SASEGT. The CDR3 DNA reads TGTGCCAGCAGTAACACGGGCGGGGAGACCCAGTACTTC. This sequence encodes CASSNTGGETQYF.

The chain is built from TRBV11-2 and TRBJ1-4; 7 bases are a match to TRBD1. Germline V lookup: CDR1 SGHAT, CDR2 FQNNGV. This CDR3 spans 14 amino acids. V gave up 1 base and J gave up 8 bases; unmatched junction bases: 4. The CDR3 DNA reads as TGTGCCAGCAGCTTAGTAGGGGGCACGGAAAAACTGTTTTTT. Residues: CASSLVGGTEKLFF.

Comment on this clone: At the DNA level, this CDR3 is encoded by other sequences in the same sample as well. The chain is built from TRBV30 and TRBJ2-3; 8 positions match TRBD2. The germline V gene encodes CDR1 GTSNPN and CDR2 SVGIG (reference sequence). This CDR3 has 14 amino acids. V dropped 0 bases and J dropped 1; count of bases not matched to a gene: 0. The CDR3 nucleotides are TGTGCCTGGAGTGTGCGGGGGGGCACAGATACGCAGTATTTT. Translation: CAWSVRGGTDTQYF.

The chain recombines TRBV30 with TRBJ2-7; TRBD1 or TRBD2 may be the D gene (6 bases each). V gave up 1 base and J gave up 3 bases, with 16 bases separating them. The CDR3 sequence is 15 residues long. The germline V gene encodes CDR1 GTSNPN and CDR2 SVGIG (reference sequence). CDR3 in amino acids: CAWSARWGALYEQYF. For the CDR3, the DNA is TGTGCCTGGAGTGCCCGGTGGGGGGCTCTCTACGAGCAGTACTTC. Drawing the rest from reference TRBV30 and TRBJ2-7, the complete variable domain is SQTIHQWPATLVQPVGSPLSLECTVEGTSNPNLYWYRQAAGRGLQLLFYSVGIGQISSEVPQNLSASRPQDRQFILSSKKLLLSDSGFYLCAWSARWGALYEQYFGPGTRLTVT.

This clone was recorded only once. This rearrangement joins TRBV11-3 to TRBJ2-2; TRBD2 is a possible D gene (5 bases). The ends were cut back, 1 base at V and 2 bases at J, with 17 bases in the middle. Germline CDR1 SGHNT, CDR2 YENEEA. The CDR3 has 18 residues. DNA of the CDR3: TGTGCCAGCAGCTTAGCCCCATCACTAAGCGGCAACACCGGGGAGCTGTTTTTT. This sequence encodes CASSLAPSLSGNTGELFF.

The CDR3 DNA follows: TGCGCCAGCAGTTACCCGAGGAGGACCAAAAACATTCAGTACTTC. Residues: CASSYPRRTKNIQYF. This chain links TRBV10-2 with TRBJ2-4; perhaps TRBD2 as D (5 bases). Trimming pared 5 bases from V and 2 bases from J, leaving 13 bases between. This CDR3 has 15 amino acids. Germline V gives CDR1 WSHSY, CDR2 SAAADI.

This chain uses TRBV5-1 with TRBJ2-7, with 9 bases that match TRBD1. CDR1 SGHRS and CDR2 YFSETQ come from the germline V gene. The CDR3 spans 16 residues. V shed 2 bases and J 3 bases; nucleotides not matched to a gene: 9. The CDR3 nucleotides are TGCGCCAGCAGCTTAGCGACAGGGGGTAATATCTACGAGCAGTACTTC. This sequence encodes CASSLATGGNIYEQYF.

The genes are TRBV7-2 and TRBJ2-3; D gene ambiguous. V lost 1 base and J lost 3, with 8 bases in between. Germline CDR1 is SGHTA and CDR2 is FQGNSA. This CDR3 contains 14 residues. CDR3: CASSLVGVTDTQYF. The DNA of the CDR3 is TGTGCCAGCAGCTTAGTTGGGGTAACAGATACGCAGTATTTT.

The chain carries TRBV6-6 and TRBJ2-7; 9 bases map to TRBD2. Unmatched junction bases numbered 3, after V lost 4 bases and J lost 2 bases. The CDR3 has 14 amino acids. Germline V gene lookup returns CDR1 MNHNY and CDR2 SVGAGI (reference sequence). The CDR3 loop is CASSWSGGTYEQYF. The CDR3, as DNA: TGTGCCAGCAGTTGGAGCGGGGGGACCTACGAGCAGTACTTC.

The rearrangement links TRBV7-2 to TRBJ1-3; D uncertain. The CDR3 is 15 residues long. The germline CDR1 and CDR2 sequences are SGHTA and FQGNSA. Trimming pared 1 base from V and 0 bases from J, leaving 7 bases between. Here the CDR3 reads CASSLVGSSGNTIYF. The CDR3 nucleotides are TGTGCCAGCAGCTTAGTTGGGTCCTCTGGAAACACCATATATTTT.

This rearrangement joins TRBV14 to TRBJ2-7, with no clear D. Germline lookup yields CDR1 SGHDN and CDR2 FVKESK. The V end was cut by 0 bases, the J end by 3 bases, with 6 bases between. This CDR3 is 13 amino acids long. CDR3 sequence: CASSQDGGYEQYF. The CDR3 DNA is TGTGCCAGCAGCCAAGATGGCGGCTACGAGCAGTACTTC. The full variable domain, rest sourced from reference TRBV14 and TRBJ2-7, is EAGVTQFPSHSVIEKGQTVTLRCDPISGHDNLYWYRRVMGKEIKFLLHFVKESKQDESGMPNNRFLAERTGGTYSTLKVQPAELEDSGVYFCASSQDGGYEQYFGPGTRLTVT.

The chain combines TRBV19 with TRBJ2-5, with D possibly matching TRBD1 (5 bases). CDR1 and CDR2 from the germline V gene are LNHDA and SQIVND (reference sequence). This CDR3 comprises 14 residues. Between the trimmed V and J ends, which lost 5 bases and 1 base, there was a span of 11 bases. CDR3 sequence: CASSLGHFQETQYF. The CDR3, as DNA: TGTGCCAGTAGTCTTGGACACTTCCAAGAGACCCAGTACTTC.

V usage is TRBV13 and J usage is TRBJ2-7, with TRBD2 matching over 7 bases. This CDR3 region has 15 residues. After removal of 4 bases from V and 0 bases from J, the junction contained 6 bases not matched to a gene. Looked up from germline, CDR1 is PRHDT and CDR2 is FYEKMQ (reference sequence). The CDR3 here is CASSSLTSDSYEQYF. CDR3 nucleotides: TGTGCCAGCAGCTCGTTAACTAGCGACTCCTACGAGCAGTACTTC.

The rearrangement uses TRBV9 and TRBJ2-5, with TRBD1 matching 11 bases. J gave up 4 bases and V 2 bases, and 7 bases lay outside the gene matches. Per germline, CDR1 SGDLS and CDR2 YYNGEE. The CDR3 is 16 amino acids. The CDR3 loop is CASSVGQGAMRETQYF. CDR3 coding DNA: TGTGCCAGCAGCGTTGGACAGGGGGCGATGAGAGAGACCCAGTACTTC.

This chain uses TRBV6-6 with TRBJ1-3; D call uncertain. Germline lookup yields CDR1 MNHNY and CDR2 SVGAGI (reference sequence). The CDR3 totals 16 residues. The V end was cut by 0 bases, the J end by 0 bases, with 9 bases between. CDR3 coding DNA: TGTGCCAGCAGTTACTCTGAGGGCCGCTCTGGAAACACCATATATTTT. Translation gives CASSYSEGRSGNTIYF.

Regarding this clone: The sample contains more than one DNA sequence encoding this CDR3. This chain links TRBV10-3 with TRBJ2-7; D is undetermined. Germline CDR1 ENHRY, CDR2 SYGVKD. The CDR3 has 13 amino acids. V was pared by 3 bases and J by 2 bases, with 8 bases between. The CDR3: CAISEGRTYEQYF. The CDR3 DNA sequence: TGTGCCATCAGTGAAGGCCGGACCTACGAGCAGTACTTC.

The chain joins TRBV4-3 to TRBJ2-7; D might be TRBD1 (5 bases). Germline V gene lookup returns CDR1 LGHNA and CDR2 YSLEER. V dropped 4 bases and J dropped 2 bases, with 12 bases sitting between them. This CDR3 region has 14 residues. The CDR3 here is CASSPQAGTYEQYF. CDR3 sequence (DNA): TGCGCCAGCAGCCCCCAAGCAGGGACCTACGAGCAGTACTTC.

The J gene is TRBJ2-7, the V gene TRBV6-6, with D unresolved. This CDR3 comprises 12 residues. V was trimmed by 2 bases and J by 6 bases, leaving 8 bases between them. Looked up from germline, CDR1 is MNHNY and CDR2 is SVGAGI (reference sequence). CDR3 nucleotide sequence: TGTGCCAGCAGTTACCCGCGGAGCGAGCAGTACTTC. Protein: CASSYPRSEQYF.

This clone was found once. The chain has TRBV19 and TRBJ2-5, with 8 nucleotides matching TRBD1. Germline-derived CDR1 and CDR2 are LNHDA and SQIVND (reference sequence). The CDR3 extends over 15 amino acids. The V and J ends lost 5 bases and 4 bases, in that order; junction bases with no gene match: 9. As DNA, the CDR3 is TGTGCCAGTAGTGGGACAGGTGCGGGTCCAGAGACCCAGTACTTC. This gives the protein CASSGTGAGPETQYF.